Sequencing of this T cell receptor (beta chain) was carried out in a study of chemoradiotherapy in HPV16-positive cancers. Some clones are missing from TCRdb's copy, which holds only in-frame ones; the method was immunoSEQ multiplex PCR. The table records roughly 28,000 clones, more than 75% of them present only once. Germline V gene data show CDR1 as SGHRS and CDR2 as YFSETQ. The CDR3 sequence is 15 residues long. V was clipped by 7 bases and J by 5 bases; unmatched bases: 8. This TCR was recovered from a human donor with HPV-associated anogenital cancer. V and J are TRBV5-1 and TRBJ2-4; 11 nucleotides align to TRBD2. Specimen: blood, collected from a patient who underwent chemoradiotherapy. CDR3 in DNA: TGCGCCAGCGGCAAACTAGCGGGGGCGGAAAACATTCAGTACTTC. It is translated as CASGKLAGAENIQYF.